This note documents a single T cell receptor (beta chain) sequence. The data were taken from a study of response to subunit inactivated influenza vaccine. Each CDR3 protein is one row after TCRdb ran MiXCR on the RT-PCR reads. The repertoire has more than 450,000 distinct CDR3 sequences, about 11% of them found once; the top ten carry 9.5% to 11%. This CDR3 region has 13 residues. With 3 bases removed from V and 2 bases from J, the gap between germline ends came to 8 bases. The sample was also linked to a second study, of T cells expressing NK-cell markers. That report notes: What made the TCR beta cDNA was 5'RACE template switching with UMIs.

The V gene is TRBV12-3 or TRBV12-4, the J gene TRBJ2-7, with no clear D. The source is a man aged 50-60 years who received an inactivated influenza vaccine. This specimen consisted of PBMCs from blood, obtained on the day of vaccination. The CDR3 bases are TGTGCCAGCAGTTTTAGGGTGCCCTACGAGCAGTACTTC. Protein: CASSFRVPYEQYF.